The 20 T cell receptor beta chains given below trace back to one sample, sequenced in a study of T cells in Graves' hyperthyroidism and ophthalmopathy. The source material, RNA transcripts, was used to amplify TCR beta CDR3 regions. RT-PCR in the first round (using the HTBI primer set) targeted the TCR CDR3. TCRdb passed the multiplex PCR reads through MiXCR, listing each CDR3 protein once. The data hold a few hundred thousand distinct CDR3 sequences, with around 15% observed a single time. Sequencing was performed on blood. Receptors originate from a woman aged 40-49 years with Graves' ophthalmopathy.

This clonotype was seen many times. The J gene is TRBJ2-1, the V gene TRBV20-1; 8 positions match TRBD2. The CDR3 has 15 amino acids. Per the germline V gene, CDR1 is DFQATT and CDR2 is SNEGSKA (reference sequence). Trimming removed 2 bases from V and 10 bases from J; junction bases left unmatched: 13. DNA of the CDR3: TGCAGTGCTAGAACTCCGGTGGGGACTAGAGCCGAGCAGTTCTTC. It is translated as CSARTPVGTRAEQFF.

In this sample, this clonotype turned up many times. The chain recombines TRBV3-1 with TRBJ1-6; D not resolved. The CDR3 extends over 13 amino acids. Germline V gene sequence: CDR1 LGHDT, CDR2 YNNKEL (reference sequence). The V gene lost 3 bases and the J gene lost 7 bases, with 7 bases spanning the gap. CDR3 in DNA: TGTGCCAGCAGCCAGGGGAAGAATTCACCCCTCCACTTT. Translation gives CASSQGKNSPLHF.

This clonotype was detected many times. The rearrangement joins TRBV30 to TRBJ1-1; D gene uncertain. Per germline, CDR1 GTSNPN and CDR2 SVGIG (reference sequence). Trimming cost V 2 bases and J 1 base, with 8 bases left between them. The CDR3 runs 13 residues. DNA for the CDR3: TGTGCCTGGAGTCACAGCGAGAACACTGAAGCTTTCTTT. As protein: CAWSHSENTEAFF.

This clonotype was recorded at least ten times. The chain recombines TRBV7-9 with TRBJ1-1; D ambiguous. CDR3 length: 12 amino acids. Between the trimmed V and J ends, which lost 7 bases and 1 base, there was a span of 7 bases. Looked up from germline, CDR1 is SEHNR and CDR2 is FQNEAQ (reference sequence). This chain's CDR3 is CASTATNTEAFF. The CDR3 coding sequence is TGTGCCAGCACCGCAACGAACACTGAAGCTTTCTTT.

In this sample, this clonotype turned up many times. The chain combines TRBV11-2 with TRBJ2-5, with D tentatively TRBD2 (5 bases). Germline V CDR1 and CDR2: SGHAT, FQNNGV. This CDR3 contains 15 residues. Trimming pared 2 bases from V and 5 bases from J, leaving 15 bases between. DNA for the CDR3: TGTGCCAGCAGCTTAAGCGCCACGGGGTGGGAGACCCAGTACTTC. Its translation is CASSLSATGWETQYF. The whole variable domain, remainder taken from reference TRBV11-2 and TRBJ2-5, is EAGVAQSPRYKIIEKRQSVAFWCNPISGHATLYWYQQILGQGPKLLIQFQNNGVVDDSQLPKDRFSAERLKGVDSTLKIQPAKLEDSAVYLCASSLSATGWETQYFGPGTRLLVL.

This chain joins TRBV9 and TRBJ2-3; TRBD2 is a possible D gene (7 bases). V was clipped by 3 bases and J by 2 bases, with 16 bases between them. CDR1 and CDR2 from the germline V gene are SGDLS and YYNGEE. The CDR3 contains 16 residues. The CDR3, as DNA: TGTGCCAGCAGCGAGGGGGGGGGCCCCTACACAGATACGCAGTATTTT. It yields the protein CASSEGGGPYTDTQYF. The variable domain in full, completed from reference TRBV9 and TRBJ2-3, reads DSGVTQTPKHLITATGQRVTLRCSPRSGDLSVYWYQQSLDQGLQFLIQYYNGEERAKGNILERFSAQQFPDLHSELNLSSLELGDSALYFCASSEGGGPYTDTQYFGPGTRLTVL.

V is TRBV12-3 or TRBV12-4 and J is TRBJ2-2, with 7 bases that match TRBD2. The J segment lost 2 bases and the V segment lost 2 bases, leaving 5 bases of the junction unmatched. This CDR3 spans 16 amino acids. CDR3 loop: CASSLRLADNTGELFF. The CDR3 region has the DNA TGTGCCAGCAGTTTAAGGCTAGCGGATAACACCGGGGAGCTGTTTTTT.

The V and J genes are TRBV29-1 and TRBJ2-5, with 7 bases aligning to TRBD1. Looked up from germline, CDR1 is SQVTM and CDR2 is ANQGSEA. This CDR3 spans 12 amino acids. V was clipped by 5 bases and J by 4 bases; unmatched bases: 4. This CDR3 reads CSVNSGGETQYF. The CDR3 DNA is TGCAGCGTTAATTCAGGGGGAGAGACCCAGTACTTC.

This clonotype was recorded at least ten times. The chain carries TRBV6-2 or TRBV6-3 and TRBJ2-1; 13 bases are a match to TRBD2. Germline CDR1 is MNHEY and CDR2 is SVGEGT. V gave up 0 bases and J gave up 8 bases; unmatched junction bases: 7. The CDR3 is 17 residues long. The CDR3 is CASSYSETSGGPDEQFF. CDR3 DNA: TGTGCCAGCAGTTACTCGGAGACTAGCGGGGGGCCGGATGAGCAGTTCTTC.

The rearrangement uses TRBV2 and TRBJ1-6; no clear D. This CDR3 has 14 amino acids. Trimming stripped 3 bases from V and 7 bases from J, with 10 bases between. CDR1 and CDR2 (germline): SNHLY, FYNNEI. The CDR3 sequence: CASSDLAGNSPLHF. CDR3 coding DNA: TGTGCCAGCAGTGACCTGGCGGGGAATTCACCCCTCCACTTT.

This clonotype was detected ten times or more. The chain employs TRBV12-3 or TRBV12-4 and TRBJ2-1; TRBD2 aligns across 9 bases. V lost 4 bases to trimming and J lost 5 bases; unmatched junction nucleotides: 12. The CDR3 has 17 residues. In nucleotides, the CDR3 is TGTGCCAGCAGTTGGGCTTACGGCGGGGGGGCCCACAATGAGCAGTTCTTC. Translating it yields CASSWAYGGGAHNEQFF.

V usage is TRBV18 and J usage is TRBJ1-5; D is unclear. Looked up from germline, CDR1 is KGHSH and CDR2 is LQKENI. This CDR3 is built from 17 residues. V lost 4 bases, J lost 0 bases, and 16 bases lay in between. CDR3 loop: CASSLRTDSNSNQPQHF. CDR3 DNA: TGTGCCAGCTCACTACGGACGGATAGCAATAGCAATCAGCCCCAGCATTTT.

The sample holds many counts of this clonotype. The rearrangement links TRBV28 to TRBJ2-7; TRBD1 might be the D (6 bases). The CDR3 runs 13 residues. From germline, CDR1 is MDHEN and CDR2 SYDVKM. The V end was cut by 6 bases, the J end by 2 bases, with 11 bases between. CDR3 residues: CASSQGPTYEQYF. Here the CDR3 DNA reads TGTGCCAGCAGCCAGGGGCCCACCTACGAGCAGTACTTC.

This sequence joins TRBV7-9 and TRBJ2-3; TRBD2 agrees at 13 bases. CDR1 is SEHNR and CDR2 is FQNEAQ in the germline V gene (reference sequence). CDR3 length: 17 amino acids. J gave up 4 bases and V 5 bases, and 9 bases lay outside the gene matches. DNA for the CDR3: TGTGCCAGCAGCCGAGGACTAGCGGGAGATGTCGCAGATACGCAGTATTTT. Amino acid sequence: CASSRGLAGDVADTQYF.

Here the CDR3 reads CSVDAATDTQYF. DNA of the CDR3: TGCAGCGTTGACGCAGCCACAGATACGCAGTATTTT. The J gene is TRBJ2-3, the V gene TRBV29-1; D is unresolved. Between the trimmed V and J ends, which lost 3 bases and 2 bases, there was a span of 6 bases. CDR3 size: 12 residues. Germline V lookup: CDR1 SQVTM, CDR2 ANQGSEA.

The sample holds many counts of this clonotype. Here the CDR3 reads CASSAGLTDTQYF. The CDR3 nucleotides read TGTGCCAGCTCGGCAGGCCTCACAGATACGCAGTATTTT. The chain carries TRBV2 and TRBJ2-3; D unclear. Germline lookup yields CDR1 SNHLY and CDR2 FYNNEI. V was pared by 8 bases and J by 2 bases, with 11 bases between. The CDR3 has 13 amino acids.

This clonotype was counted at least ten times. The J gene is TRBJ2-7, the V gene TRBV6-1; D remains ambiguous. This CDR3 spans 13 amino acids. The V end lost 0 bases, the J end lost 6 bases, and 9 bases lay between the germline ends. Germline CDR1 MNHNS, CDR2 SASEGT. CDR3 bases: TGTGCCAGCAGTGAAGCGGGCGGACCCGAGCAGTACTTC. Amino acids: CASSEAGGPEQYF.

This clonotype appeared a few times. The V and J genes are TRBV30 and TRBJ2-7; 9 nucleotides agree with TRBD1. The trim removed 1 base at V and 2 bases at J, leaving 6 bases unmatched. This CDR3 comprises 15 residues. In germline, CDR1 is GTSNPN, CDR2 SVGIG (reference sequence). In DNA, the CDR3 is TGTGCCTGGAGTGAAACCGGGACAGGGACCTACGAGCAGTACTTC. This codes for CAWSETGTGTYEQYF. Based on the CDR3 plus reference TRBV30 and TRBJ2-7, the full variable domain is SQTIHQWPATLVQPVGSPLSLECTVEGTSNPNLYWYRQAAGRGLQLLFYSVGIGQISSEVPQNLSASRPQDRQFILSSKKLLLSDSGFYLCAWSETGTGTYEQYFGPGTRLTVT.

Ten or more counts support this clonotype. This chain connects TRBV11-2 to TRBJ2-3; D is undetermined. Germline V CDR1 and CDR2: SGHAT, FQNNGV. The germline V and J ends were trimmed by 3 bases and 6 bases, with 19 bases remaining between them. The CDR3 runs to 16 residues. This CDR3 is CASSFQVLQRLDTQYF. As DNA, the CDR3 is TGTGCCAGCAGCTTCCAAGTGCTGCAGCGCCTCGATACGCAGTATTTT.

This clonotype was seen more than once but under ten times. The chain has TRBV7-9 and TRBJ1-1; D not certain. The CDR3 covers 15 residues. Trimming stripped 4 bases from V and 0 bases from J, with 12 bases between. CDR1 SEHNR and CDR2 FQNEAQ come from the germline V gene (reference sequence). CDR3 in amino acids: CASSSPTTLNTEAFF. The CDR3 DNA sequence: TGTGCCAGCAGCTCTCCCACGACCTTGAACACTGAAGCTTTCTTT.